This T cell receptor (beta chain) was found in a study of T cell clonotyping in hematopoietic cell transplantation. Between the trimmed V and J ends, which lost 1 base and 4 bases, there was a span of 10 bases. Germline loops: CDR1 SEHNR, CDR2 FQNEAQ (reference sequence). The CDR3 is 14 amino acids. Some clones are missing from TCRdb's copy, which holds only in-frame ones; the method was immunoSEQ multiplex PCR. The sample has about 27,000 clones, approximately 94% seen once. As concerns this clone: Its antigen is undetermined.

Findings and limits, study-wide: At the given depth, recipient repertoires were over 95% de novo clonotypes. CD4 and CD8 repertoire contributions could not be separated without sorting.

Sequenced input: peripheral blood mononuclear cells. This sequence joins TRBV7-9 and TRBJ1-1; unclear D gene. The TCR sequence derives from a man aged 50-60 years in good health. Some clones in this sample may be carry-over from other donors' samples. The CDR3 protein is CASSLGAEATEAFF. The CDR3 nucleotides are TGTGCCAGCAGCTTAGGAGCCGAGGCCACTGAAGCTTTCTTT.